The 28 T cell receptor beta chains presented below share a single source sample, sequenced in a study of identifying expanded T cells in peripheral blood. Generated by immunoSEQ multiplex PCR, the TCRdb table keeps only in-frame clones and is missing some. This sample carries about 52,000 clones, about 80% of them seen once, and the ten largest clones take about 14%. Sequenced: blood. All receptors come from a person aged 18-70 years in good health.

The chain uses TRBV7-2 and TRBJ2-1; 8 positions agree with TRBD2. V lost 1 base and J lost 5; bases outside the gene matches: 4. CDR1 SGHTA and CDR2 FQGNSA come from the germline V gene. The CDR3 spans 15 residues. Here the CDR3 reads CASSLVRGGHNEQFF. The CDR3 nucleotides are TGTGCCAGCAGCTTAGTTCGGGGGGGCCACAATGAGCAGTTCTTC.

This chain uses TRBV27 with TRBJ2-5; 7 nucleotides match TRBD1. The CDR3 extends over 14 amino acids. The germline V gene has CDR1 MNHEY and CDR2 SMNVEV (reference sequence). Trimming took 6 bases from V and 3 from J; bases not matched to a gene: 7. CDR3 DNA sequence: TGTGCCAGCAGCAAGAAGGGGGCAGAAGAGACCCAGTACTTC. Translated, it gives CASSKKGAEETQYF.

CDR3 residues: CASSPGIGSTQPQHF. CDR3 DNA sequence: TGCGCCAGCAGCCCCGGAATAGGGTCTACCCAGCCCCAGCATTTT. The chain uses TRBV5-1 and TRBJ1-5; D gene uncertain. The V gene lost 4 bases and the J gene lost 7 bases, with 18 bases spanning the gap. The CDR3 runs 15 residues. Germline loops: CDR1 SGHRS, CDR2 YFSETQ.

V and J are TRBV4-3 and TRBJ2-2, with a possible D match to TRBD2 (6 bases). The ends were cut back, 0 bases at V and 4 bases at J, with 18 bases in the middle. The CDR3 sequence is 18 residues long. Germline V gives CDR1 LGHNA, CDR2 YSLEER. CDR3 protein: CASSQDVFGGGGTGELFF. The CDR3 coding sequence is TGCGCCAGCAGCCAAGATGTGTTCGGGGGAGGCGGCACCGGGGAGCTGTTTTTT.

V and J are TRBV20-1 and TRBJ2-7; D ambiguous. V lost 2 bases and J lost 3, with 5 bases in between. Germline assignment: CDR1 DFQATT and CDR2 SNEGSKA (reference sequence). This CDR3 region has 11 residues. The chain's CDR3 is CSARLDYEQYF. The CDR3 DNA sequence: TGCAGTGCTAGATTGGACTACGAGCAGTACTTC.

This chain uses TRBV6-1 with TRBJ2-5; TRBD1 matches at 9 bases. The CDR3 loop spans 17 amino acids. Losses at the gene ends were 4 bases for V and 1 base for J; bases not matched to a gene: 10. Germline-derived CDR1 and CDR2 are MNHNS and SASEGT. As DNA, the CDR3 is TGTGCCAGCAGTGCAAGCCCGGGACAGGGCCCCCAAGAGACCCAGTACTTC. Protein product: CASSASPGQGPQETQYF.

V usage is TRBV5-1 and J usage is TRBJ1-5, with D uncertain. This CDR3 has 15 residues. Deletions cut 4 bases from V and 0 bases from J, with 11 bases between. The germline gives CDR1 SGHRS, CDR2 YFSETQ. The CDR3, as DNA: TGCGCCAGCAGCCCTGACAATTATAGCAATCAGCCCCAGCATTTT. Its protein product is CASSPDNYSNQPQHF.

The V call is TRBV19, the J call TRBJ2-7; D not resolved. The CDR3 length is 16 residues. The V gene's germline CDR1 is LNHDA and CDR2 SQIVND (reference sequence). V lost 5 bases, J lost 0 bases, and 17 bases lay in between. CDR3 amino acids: CASSSDVRRSSYEQYF. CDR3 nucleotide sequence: TGTGCCAGTAGTTCCGATGTACGCAGAAGCTCCTACGAGCAGTACTTC.

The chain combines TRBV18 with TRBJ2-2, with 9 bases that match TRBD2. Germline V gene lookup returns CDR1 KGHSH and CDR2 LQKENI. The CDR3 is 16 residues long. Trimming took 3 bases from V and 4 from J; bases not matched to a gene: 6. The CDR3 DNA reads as TGTGCCAGCTCACCTTCAGCGGGGGGCCCCACCGGGGAGCTGTTTTTT. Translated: CASSPSAGGPTGELFF.

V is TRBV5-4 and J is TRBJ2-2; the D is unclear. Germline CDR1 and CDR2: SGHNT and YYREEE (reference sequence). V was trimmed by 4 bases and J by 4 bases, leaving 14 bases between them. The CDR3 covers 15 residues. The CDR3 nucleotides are TGTGCCAGCAGCCTGGCCGGGCCTTCCACCGGGGAGCTGTTTTTT. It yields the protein CASSLAGPSTGELFF.

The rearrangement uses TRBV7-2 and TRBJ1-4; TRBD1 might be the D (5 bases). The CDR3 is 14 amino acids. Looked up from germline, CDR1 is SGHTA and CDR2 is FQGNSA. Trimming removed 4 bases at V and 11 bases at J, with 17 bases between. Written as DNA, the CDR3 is TGTGCCAGCAGCTCGTACACCCAGGGTGGGAAACTGTTTTTT. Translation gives CASSSYTQGGKLFF.

This chain's CDR3 is CASSPRALAHGLQETQYF. The CDR3 DNA follows: TGTGCCAGCAGCCCCCGAGCACTAGCGCACGGTCTACAGGAGACCCAGTACTTC. This chain connects TRBV11-2 to TRBJ2-5; 7 bases fit TRBD2. The CDR3 has 18 residues. The germline gives CDR1 SGHAT, CDR2 FQNNGV. V lost 5 bases and J lost 5; bases outside the gene matches: 20.

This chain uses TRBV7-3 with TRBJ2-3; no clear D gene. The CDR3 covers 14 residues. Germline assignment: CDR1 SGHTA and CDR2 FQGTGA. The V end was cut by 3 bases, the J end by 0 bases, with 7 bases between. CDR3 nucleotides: TGTGCCAGCAGCTTGGACGGTAGCACAGATACGCAGTATTTT. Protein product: CASSLDGSTDTQYF.

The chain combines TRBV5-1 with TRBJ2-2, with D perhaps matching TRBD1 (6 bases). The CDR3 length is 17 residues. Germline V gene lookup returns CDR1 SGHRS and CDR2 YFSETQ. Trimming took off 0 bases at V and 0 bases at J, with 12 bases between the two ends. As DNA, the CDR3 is TGCGCCAGCAGCTTGGGTCACAGGGACCCGAACACCGGGGAGCTGTTTTTT. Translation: CASSLGHRDPNTGELFF.

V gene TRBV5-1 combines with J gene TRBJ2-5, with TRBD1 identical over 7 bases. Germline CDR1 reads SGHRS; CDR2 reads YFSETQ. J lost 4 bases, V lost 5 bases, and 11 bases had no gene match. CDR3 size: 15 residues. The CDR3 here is CASRVGTVGRETQYF. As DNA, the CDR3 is TGCGCCAGCAGGGTTGGGACAGTCGGCCGAGAGACCCAGTACTTC.

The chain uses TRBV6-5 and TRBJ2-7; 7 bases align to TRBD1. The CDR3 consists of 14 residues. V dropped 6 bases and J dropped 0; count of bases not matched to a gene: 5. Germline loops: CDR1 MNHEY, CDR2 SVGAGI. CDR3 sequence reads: CASSRDRASYEQYF. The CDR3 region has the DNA TGTGCCAGCAGCCGTGACAGGGCCTCCTACGAGCAGTACTTC.

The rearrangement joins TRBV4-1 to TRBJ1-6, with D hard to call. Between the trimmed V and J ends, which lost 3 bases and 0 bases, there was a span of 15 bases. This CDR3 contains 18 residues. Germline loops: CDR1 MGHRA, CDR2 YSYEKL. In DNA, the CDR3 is TGCGCCAGCAGCCAGAAAGAGAAAACTAGCTCCTATAATTCACCCCTCCACTTT. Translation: CASSQKEKTSSYNSPLHF.

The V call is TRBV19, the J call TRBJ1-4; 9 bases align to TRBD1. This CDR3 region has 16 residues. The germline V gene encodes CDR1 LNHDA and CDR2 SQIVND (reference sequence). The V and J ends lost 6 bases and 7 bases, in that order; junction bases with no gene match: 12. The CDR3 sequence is CASSPGDRVRGEKLFF. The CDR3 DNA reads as TGTGCCAGTAGCCCCGGGGACAGGGTCAGGGGTGAAAAACTGTTTTTT. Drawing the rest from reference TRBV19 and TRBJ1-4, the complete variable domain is DGGITQSPKYLFRKEGQNVTLSCEQNLNHDAMYWYRQDPGQGLRLIYYSQIVNDFQKGDIAEGYSVSREKKESFPLTVTSAQKNPTAFYLCASSPGDRVRGEKLFFGSGTQLSVL.

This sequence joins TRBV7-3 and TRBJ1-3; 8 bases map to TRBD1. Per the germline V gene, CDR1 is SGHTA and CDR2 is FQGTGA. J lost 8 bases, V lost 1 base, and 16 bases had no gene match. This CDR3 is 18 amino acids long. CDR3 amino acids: CASSLSGTGLLALHTIYF. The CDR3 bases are TGTGCCAGCAGCTTAAGCGGGACAGGTCTGCTCGCTCTGCACACCATATATTTT.

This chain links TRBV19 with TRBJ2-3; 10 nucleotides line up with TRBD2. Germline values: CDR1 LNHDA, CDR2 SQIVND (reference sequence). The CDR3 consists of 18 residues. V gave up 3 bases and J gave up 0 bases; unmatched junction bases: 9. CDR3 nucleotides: TGTGCCAGTAGTATCGCCGGGACTAGCGACTCTAGCACAGATACGCAGTATTTT. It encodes CASSIAGTSDSSTDTQYF.

The CDR3 loop is CASSLSGPNNEQFF. The CDR3 coding sequence is TGTGCCAGCAGTTTATCGGGTCCGAACAATGAGCAGTTCTTC. V usage is TRBV27 and J usage is TRBJ2-1; D unclear. The germline gives CDR1 MNHEY, CDR2 SMNVEV (reference sequence). V dropped 0 bases and J dropped 5 bases, with 8 bases sitting between them. This CDR3 is built from 14 residues.

CDR3 protein: CASSSQTTWNNEQFF. The CDR3 nucleotides are TGCGCCAGCAGCTCCCAAACGACGTGGAACAATGAGCAGTTCTTC. The chain combines TRBV5-1 with TRBJ2-1; D gene uncertain. Germline V gives CDR1 SGHRS, CDR2 YFSETQ. CDR3 length: 15 amino acids. V was trimmed by 3 bases and J by 5 bases, leaving 15 bases between them.

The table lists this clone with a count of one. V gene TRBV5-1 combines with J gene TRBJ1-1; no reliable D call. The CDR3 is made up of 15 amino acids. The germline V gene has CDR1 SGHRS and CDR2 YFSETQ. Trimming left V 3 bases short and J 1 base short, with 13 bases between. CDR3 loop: CASSSSRHTNTEAFF. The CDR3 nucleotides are TGCGCCAGCAGCTCCTCCCGACATACGAACACTGAAGCTTTCTTT.

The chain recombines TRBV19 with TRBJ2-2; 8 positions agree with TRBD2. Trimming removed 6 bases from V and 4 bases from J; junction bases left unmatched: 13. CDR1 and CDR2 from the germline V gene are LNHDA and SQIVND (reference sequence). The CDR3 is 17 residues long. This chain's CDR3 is CASSESPGGLSTGELFF. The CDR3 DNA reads TGTGCCAGTAGCGAATCCCCGGGGGGGCTTAGCACCGGGGAGCTGTTTTTT.

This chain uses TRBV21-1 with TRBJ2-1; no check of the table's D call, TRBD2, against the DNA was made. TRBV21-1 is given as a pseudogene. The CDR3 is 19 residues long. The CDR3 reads CASSKALKTSGGLYNEQFF. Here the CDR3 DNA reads TGTGCCAGCAGCAAAGCGTTAAAGACTAGCGGGGGGCTGTACAATGAGCAGTTCTTC.

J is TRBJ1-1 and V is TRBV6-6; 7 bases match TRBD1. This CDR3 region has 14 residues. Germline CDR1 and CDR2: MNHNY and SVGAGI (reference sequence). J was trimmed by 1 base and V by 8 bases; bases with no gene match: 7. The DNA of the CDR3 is TGTGCCAGCCGCCCGGGACAGAGGAACACTGAAGCTTTCTTT. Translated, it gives CASRPGQRNTEAFF.

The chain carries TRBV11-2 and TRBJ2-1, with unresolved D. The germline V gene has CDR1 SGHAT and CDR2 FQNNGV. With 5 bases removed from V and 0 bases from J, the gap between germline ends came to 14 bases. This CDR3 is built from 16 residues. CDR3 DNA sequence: TGTGCCAGCAGCCCTAACTTAATGCCCTCCTACAATGAGCAGTTCTTC. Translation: CASSPNLMPSYNEQFF. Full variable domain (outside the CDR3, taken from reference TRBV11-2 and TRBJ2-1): EAGVAQSPRYKIIEKRQSVAFWCNPISGHATLYWYQQILGQGPKLLIQFQNNGVVDDSQLPKDRFSAERLKGVDSTLKIQPAKLEDSAVYLCASSPNLMPSYNEQFFGPGTRLTVL.

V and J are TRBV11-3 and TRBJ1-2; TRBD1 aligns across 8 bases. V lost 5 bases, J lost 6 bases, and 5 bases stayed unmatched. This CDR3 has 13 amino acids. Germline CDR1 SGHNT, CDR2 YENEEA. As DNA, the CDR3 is TGTGCCAGCAGCCCGGACAGGGCGAATGGCTACACCTTC. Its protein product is CASSPDRANGYTF.